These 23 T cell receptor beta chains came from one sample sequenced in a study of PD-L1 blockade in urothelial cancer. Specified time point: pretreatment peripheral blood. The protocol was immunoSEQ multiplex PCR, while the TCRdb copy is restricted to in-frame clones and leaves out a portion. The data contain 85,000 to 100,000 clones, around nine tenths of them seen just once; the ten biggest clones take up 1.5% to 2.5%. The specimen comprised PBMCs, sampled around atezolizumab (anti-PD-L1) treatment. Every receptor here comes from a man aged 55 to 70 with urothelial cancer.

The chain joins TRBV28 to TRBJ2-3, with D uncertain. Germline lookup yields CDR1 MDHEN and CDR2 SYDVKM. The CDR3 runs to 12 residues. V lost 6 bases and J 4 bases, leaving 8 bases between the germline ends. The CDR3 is CASSYSPDTQYF. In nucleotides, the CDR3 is TGTGCCAGCAGCTATAGCCCAGATACGCAGTATTTT.

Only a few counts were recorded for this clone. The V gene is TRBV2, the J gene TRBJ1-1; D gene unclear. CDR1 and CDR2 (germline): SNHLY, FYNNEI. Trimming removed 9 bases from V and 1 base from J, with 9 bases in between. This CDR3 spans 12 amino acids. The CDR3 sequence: CARETPNTEAFF. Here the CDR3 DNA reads TGTGCCAGAGAGACACCGAACACTGAAGCTTTCTTT.

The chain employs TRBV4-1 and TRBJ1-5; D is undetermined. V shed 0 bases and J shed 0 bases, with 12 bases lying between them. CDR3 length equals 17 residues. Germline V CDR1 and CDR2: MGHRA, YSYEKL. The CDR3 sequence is CASSQDPGLYSNQPQHF. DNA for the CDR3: TGCGCCAGCAGCCAAGATCCCGGACTCTATAGCAATCAGCCCCAGCATTTT.

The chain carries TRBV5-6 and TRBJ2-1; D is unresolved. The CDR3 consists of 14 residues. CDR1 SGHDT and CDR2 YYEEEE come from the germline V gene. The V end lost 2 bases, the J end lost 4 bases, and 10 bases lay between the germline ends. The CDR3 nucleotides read TGTGCCAGCAGCTTATTGGCGGCTTACAATGAGCAGTTCTTC. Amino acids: CASSLLAAYNEQFF.

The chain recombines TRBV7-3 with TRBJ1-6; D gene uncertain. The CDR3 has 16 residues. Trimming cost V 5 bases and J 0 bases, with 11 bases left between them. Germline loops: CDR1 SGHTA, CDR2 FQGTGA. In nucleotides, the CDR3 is TGTGCCAGCAGCCCCGATGCGAGCTCCTATAATTCACCCCTCCACTTT. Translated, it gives CASSPDASSYNSPLHF.

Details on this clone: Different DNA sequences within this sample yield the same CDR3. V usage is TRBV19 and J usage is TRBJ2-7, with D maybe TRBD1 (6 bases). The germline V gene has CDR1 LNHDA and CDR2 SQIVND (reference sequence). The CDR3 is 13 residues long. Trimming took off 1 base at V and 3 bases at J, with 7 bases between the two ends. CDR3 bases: TGTGCCAGTAGTATAGCCAGGGGCTACGAGCAGTACTTC. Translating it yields CASSIARGYEQYF.

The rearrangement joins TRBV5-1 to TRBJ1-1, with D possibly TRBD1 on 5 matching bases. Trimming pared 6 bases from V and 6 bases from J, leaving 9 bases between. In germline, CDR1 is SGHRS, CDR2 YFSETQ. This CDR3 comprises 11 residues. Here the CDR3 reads CASNGGSEAFF. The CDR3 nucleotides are TGCGCCAGCAATGGGGGGTCTGAAGCTTTCTTT.

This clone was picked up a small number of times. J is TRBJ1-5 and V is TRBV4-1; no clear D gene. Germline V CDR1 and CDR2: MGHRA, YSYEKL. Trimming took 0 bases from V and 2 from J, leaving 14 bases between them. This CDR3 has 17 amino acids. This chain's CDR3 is CASSQDWEVKGNQPQHF. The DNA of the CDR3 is TGCGCCAGCAGCCAAGATTGGGAGGTTAAAGGCAATCAGCCCCAGCATTTT.

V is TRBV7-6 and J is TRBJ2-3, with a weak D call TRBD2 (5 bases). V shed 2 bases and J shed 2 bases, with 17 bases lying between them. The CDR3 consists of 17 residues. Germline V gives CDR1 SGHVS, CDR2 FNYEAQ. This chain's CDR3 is CASSLKEWTGTTDTQYF. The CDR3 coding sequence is TGTGCCAGCAGCTTAAAAGAATGGACTGGTACCACAGATACGCAGTATTTT.

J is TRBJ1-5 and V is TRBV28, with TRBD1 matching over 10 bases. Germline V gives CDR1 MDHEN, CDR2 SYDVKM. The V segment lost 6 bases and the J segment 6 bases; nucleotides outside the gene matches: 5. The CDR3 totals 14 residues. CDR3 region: CASRWGTGVQPQHF. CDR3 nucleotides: TGTGCCAGCAGATGGGGGACAGGGGTTCAGCCCCAGCATTTT.

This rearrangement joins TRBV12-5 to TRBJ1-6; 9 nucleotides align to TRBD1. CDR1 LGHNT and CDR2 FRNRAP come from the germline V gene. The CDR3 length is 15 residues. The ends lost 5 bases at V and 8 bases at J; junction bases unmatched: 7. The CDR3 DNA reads TGTGCTAGTGGTCCCCCCACAGGGGGCTATTCACCCCTCCACTTT. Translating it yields CASGPPTGGYSPLHF. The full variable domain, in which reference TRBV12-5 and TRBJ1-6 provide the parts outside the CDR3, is DARVTQTPRHKVTEMGQEVTMRCQPILGHNTVFWYRQTMMQGLELLAYFRNRAPLDDSGMPKDRFSAEMPDATLATLKIQPSEPRDSAVYFCASGPPTGGYSPLHFGNGTRLTVT.

The CDR3 region is CASSPPGVRADTQYF. The CDR3 region has the DNA TGTGCCAGCAGCCCTCCGGGGGTACGGGCAGATACGCAGTATTTT. The gene calls are TRBV7-9 and TRBJ2-3; weak D call: TRBD2 (6 bases). The CDR3 totals 15 residues. CDR1 SEHNR and CDR2 FQNEAQ come from the germline V gene (reference sequence). Trimming shortened V by 5 bases and J by 4 bases, and 16 bases separated the two germline ends.

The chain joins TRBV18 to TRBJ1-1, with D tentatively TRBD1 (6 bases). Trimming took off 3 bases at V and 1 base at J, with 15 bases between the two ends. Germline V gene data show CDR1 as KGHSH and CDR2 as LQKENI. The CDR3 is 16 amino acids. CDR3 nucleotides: TGTGCCAGCTCACCTTCCCGGACAGTTAGGAACACTGAAGCTTTCTTT. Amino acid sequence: CASSPSRTVRNTEAFF.

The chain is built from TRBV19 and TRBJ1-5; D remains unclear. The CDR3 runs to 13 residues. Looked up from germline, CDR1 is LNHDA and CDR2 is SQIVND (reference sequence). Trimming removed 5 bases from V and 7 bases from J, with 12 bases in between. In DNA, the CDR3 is TGTGCCAGTAGTTTCGGGAGAATCCAGCCCCAGCATTTT. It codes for CASSFGRIQPQHF.

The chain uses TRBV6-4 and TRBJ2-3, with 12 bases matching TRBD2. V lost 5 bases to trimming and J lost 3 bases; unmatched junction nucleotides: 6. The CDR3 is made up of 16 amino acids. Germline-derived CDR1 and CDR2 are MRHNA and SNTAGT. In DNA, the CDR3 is TGTGCCAGCAGTCCCCTAGCGGGGGGGCCTACAGATACGCAGTATTTT. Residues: CASSPLAGGPTDTQYF.

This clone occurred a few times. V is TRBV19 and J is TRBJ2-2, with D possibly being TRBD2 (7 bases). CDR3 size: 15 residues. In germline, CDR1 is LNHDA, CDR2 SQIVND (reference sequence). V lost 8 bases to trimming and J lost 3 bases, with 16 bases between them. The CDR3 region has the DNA TGTGCCAGTCGCGGGGGAGGGGGTTACACCGGGGAGCTGTTTTTT. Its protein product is CASRGGGGYTGELFF.

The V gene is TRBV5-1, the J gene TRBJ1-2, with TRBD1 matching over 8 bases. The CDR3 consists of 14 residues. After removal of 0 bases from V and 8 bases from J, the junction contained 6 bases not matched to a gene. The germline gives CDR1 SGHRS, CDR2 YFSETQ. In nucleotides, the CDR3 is TGCGCCAGCAGCTTGGGACAGGGGTATGGCGGCTACACCTTC. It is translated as CASSLGQGYGGYTF.

The CDR3 sequence: CASSVVAGLQFF. CDR3 nucleotides: TGTGCCAGCAGCGTTGTTGCGGGGTTACAGTTCTTC. This chain connects TRBV9 to TRBJ2-1, with D possibly TRBD2 on 6 matching bases. V dropped 2 bases and J dropped 13 bases, with 13 bases sitting between them. The CDR3 loop spans 12 amino acids. Germline V gives CDR1 SGDLS, CDR2 YYNGEE.

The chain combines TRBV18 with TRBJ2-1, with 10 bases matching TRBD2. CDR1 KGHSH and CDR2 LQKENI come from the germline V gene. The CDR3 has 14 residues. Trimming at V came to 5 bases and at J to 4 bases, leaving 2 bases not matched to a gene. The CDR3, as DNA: TGTGCCAGCTCAAGCGGGGGGGCTTACAATGAGCAGTTCTTC. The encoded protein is CASSSGGAYNEQFF.

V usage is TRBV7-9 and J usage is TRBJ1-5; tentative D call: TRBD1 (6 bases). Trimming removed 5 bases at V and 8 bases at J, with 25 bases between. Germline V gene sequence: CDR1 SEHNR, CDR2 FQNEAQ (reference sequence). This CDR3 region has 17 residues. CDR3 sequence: CASSPGVYREGVEPQHF. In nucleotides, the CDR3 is TGTGCCAGCAGCCCAGGGGTGTACAGGGAGGGTGTGGAGCCCCAGCATTTT.

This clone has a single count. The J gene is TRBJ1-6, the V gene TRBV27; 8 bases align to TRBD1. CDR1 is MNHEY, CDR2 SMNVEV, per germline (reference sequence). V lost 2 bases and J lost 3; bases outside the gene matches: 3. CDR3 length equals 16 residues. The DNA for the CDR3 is TGTGCCAGCAGTTTAATGACAGGGGTCTATAATTCACCCCTCCACTTT. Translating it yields CASSLMTGVYNSPLHF.

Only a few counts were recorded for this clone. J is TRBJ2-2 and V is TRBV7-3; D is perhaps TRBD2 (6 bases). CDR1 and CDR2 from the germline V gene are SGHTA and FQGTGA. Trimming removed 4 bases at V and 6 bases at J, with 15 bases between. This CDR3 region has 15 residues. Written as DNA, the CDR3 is TGTGCCAGCAGCTCCCGGGGAGCGGGTGCCGGGGAGCTGTTTTTT. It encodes CASSSRGAGAGELFF.

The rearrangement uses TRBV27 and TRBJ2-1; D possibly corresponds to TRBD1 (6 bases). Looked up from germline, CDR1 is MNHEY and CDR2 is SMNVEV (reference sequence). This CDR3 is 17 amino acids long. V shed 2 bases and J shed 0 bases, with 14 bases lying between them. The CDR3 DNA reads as TGTGCCAGCAGTTTACAGGGGTGGCAGAGCTCCTACAATGAGCAGTTCTTC. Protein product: CASSLQGWQSSYNEQFF.